What follows is one T cell receptor (beta chain) and its context. Its target is not known. Amplification of TCR beta CDR3 regions was performed using RNA transcripts as template. The HTBI set primed first-round TCR CDR3 RT-PCR. A single record per CDR3 protein comes from TCRdb applying MiXCR to the multiplex PCR reads. The sample includes approximately 590,000 distinct CDR3 sequences, roughly 14% seen only once; the top ten take around 7.3%. Germline V gene lookup returns CDR1 DFQATT and CDR2 SNEGSKA (reference sequence). V was cut by 3 bases and J by 4 bases, with 15 bases left in between. This CDR3 has 14 residues. These data belong to a study of T cells in Graves' hyperthyroidism and ophthalmopathy. Overall study findings and caveats: Expanded thyroid clonotypes (above 0.001) were mostly also found in blood.

The chain employs TRBV20-1 and TRBJ1-2, with TRBD1 as a possible D gene (5 bases). Sequencing input: blood. The TCR originated in a woman aged 30 to 39 with Graves' hyperthyroidism. The DNA for the CDR3 is TGCAGTGCTAGGTTGCAGGGAGAAGGCTATGGCTACACCTTC. As protein: CSARLQGEGYGYTF.